This T cell receptor (beta chain) was sequenced in a study of cytomegalovirus exposure and HLA in healthy donors. About the research overall: Earlier, 200 million or so T cells were analyzed, and some 120 million unique TCR beta sequences were found among them. Findings and limits, study-wide: In an earlier analysis, most TCR beta V segments were productive about 87% or about 30% of the time. What a later analysis showed was that several of the most significant clusters appeared linked to common viral pathogens.

Of note for this clone: Its cognate antigen is unknown.

V trimming: 0 bases; J trimming: 0 bases; junction bases outside the gene matches: 7. The CDR3 consists of 17 residues. Germline loops: CDR1 SQVTM, CDR2 ANQGSEA. Primers for the PCR totalled 60 Vbeta and 13 Jbeta. Sequenced by immunoSEQ multiplex PCR; TCRdb stores in-frame clones only, minus some. The sample lists some 170,000 clones; 80% to 90% were seen once. The TCR comes from a woman aged 18 to 35 in good health and CMV-seropositive. The rearrangement uses TRBV29-1 and TRBJ2-1; 8 bases are a match to TRBD1. Sample: PBMCs. This CDR3 is CSVEDPTGASSYNEQFF. CDR3 in DNA: TGCAGCGTTGAAGATCCGACAGGGGCTAGCTCCTACAATGAGCAGTTCTTC.